A single sample gave rise to the 10 T cell receptor beta chains below, sequenced in a study of blood T cell repertoires in COVID-19. Assay used: immunoSEQ multiplex PCR; TCRdb lists only in-frame clones, some missing. The sample lists approximately 250,000 clones; approximately 84% were seen once. Sequenced sample: PBMCs or T cells enriched from blood (not recorded which). The receptors were sampled from a man aged 40-49 years who had recovered from COVID-19.

V gene TRBV9 combines with J gene TRBJ2-2; 9 bases line up with TRBD1. The CDR3 runs to 16 residues. Germline V gene lookup returns CDR1 SGDLS and CDR2 YYNGEE. V was clipped by 4 bases and J by 0 bases; unmatched bases: 4. The CDR3 loop is CASSLRTGANTGELFF. The DNA for the CDR3 is TGTGCCAGCAGCCTAAGGACAGGGGCGAACACCGGGGAGCTGTTTTTT.

The chain couples TRBV9 to TRBJ2-5, with TRBD2 identical over 12 bases. V was pared by 3 bases and J by 2 bases, with 5 bases of the junction left unmatched. CDR1 is SGDLS, CDR2 YYNGEE, per germline. The CDR3 totals 16 residues. CDR3 nucleotides: TGTGCCAGCAGCGCCGGTGGGACTAGCGGGCAAGAGACCCAGTACTTC. It specifies CASSAGGTSGQETQYF.

The chain links TRBV9 to TRBJ2-5; TRBD2 matches at 10 bases. J gave up 4 bases and V 0 bases, and 18 bases lay outside the gene matches. This CDR3 region has 20 residues. The germline CDR1 and CDR2 sequences are SGDLS and YYNGEE. The DNA for the CDR3 is TGTGCCAGCAGCGTAGATTCTGCTAGCGGGGGCCTCTTGTGGGCAGAGACCCAGTACTTC. It encodes CASSVDSASGGLLWAETQYF.

The V call is TRBV2, the J call TRBJ2-1; D call uncertain. V lost 4 bases and J lost 0, with 7 bases in between. The CDR3 has 14 amino acids. The germline CDR1 and CDR2 sequences are SNHLY and FYNNEI. DNA for the CDR3: TGTGCCAGCAGTGCGGAGAGCTCCTACAATGAGCAGTTCTTC. This sequence encodes CASSAESSYNEQFF.

The V call is TRBV5-1, the J call TRBJ1-3, with 7 positions matching TRBD1. The V segment lost 4 bases and the J segment 4 bases; nucleotides outside the gene matches: 11. Germline V lookup: CDR1 SGHRS, CDR2 YFSETQ. CDR3 length: 16 amino acids. CDR3 bases: TGCGCCAGCAGCGCCGCTACAGGGGAGGCGGGAAACACCATATATTTT. This translates into CASSAATGEAGNTIYF. Filled out from reference TRBV5-1 and TRBJ1-3, the complete variable domain reads KAGVTQTPRYLIKTRGQQVTLSCSPISGHRSVSWYQQTPGQGLQFLFEYFSETQRNKGNFPGRFSGRQFSNSRSEMNVSTLELGDSALYLCASSAATGEAGNTIYFGEGSWLTVV.

This sequence joins TRBV6-5 and TRBJ1-6; 7 nucleotides match TRBD1. The CDR3 consists of 15 residues. V lost 6 bases, J lost 8 bases, and 10 bases stayed unmatched. Per germline, CDR1 MNHEY and CDR2 SVGAGI. Here the CDR3 reads CASSPDRLNYSPLHF. The CDR3 DNA reads TGTGCCAGCAGCCCGGACAGGTTGAACTATTCACCCCTCCACTTT.

The V gene is TRBV30, the J gene TRBJ1-5; tentatively, D is TRBD1 (6 bases). Germline V gene lookup returns CDR1 GTSNPN and CDR2 SVGIG (reference sequence). Trimming took 5 bases from V and 3 from J, leaving 17 bases between them. The CDR3 sequence is 15 residues long. The CDR3 region is CAWGGGQVLNQPQHF. CDR3 sequence (DNA): TGTGCCTGGGGCGGGGGGCAGGTCCTCAATCAGCCCCAGCATTTT.

There are a few counts of this clone. The V call is TRBV5-1, the J call TRBJ1-3; 8 bases are a match to TRBD1. CDR1 is SGHRS, CDR2 YFSETQ, per germline. The CDR3 sequence is 15 residues long. The trim removed 4 bases at V and 0 bases at J, leaving 3 bases unmatched. The CDR3, as DNA: TGCGCCAGCAGCGCGGGACAGGCCTCTGGAAACACCATATATTTT. It specifies CASSAGQASGNTIYF.

The rearrangement uses TRBV7-2 and TRBJ2-7; 12 positions match TRBD2. Germline V CDR1 and CDR2: SGHTA, FQGNSA. The J segment lost 5 bases and the V segment lost 4 bases, leaving 9 bases of the junction unmatched. This CDR3 comprises 16 residues. CDR3: CASSSPLLAGGHEQYF. CDR3 nucleotide sequence: TGTGCCAGCAGCTCGCCCCTACTAGCGGGGGGCCACGAGCAGTACTTC.

Regarding this clone: At one end the junction does not follow the germline gene, possibly because of a read error. The chain carries TRBV2 and TRBJ1-3; perhaps TRBD1 as D (6 bases). The CDR3 spans 14 residues. Germline V gene data show CDR1 as SNHLY and CDR2 as FYNNEI. CDR3 amino acids: CASGEQGRSGKFHF. CDR3 nucleotide sequence: TGTGCCAGCGGGGAACAGGGACGCTCTGGAAAGTTTCATTTT.